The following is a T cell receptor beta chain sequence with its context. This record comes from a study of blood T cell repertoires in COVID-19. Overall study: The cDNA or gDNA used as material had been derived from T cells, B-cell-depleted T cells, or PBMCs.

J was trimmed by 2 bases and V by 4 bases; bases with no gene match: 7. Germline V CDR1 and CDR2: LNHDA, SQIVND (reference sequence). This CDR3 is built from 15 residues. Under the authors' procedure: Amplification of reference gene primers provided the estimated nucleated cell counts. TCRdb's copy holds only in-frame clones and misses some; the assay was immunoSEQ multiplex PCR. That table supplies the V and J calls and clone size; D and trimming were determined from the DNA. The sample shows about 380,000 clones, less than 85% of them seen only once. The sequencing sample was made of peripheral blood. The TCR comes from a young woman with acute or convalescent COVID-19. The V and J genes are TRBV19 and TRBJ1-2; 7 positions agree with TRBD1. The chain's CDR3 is CASSTRTGTNYGYTF. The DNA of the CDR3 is TGTGCCAGTAGTACCAGGACAGGCACAAACTATGGCTACACCTTC.